This TCR beta chain came from a study of STAT5B mutations in CD4+ large granular lymphocyte leukemia. Assay: immunoSEQ multiplex PCR; the TCRdb copy retains only in-frame clones and omits some. The data hold tens of thousands of clones, with about 91% observed a single time. Germline CDR1 SGDLS, CDR2 YYNGEE. The CDR3 is 18 residues long. V lost 0 bases to trimming and J lost 5 bases, with 23 bases between them. The sequence was obtained from a human donor in good health. The specimen sequenced was CD4+ T cells from blood buffy coats. The chain combines TRBV9 with TRBJ1-2; TRBD1 is a possible D gene (6 bases). This chain's CDR3 is CASSVGAGAGDGAYGYTF. The DNA of the CDR3 is TGTGCCAGCAGCGTAGGTGCGGGGGCAGGGGACGGTGCATATGGCTACACCTTC.